This is a list of T cell receptor beta chains from one sample in a study of T-cell reconstitution after alpha-beta-depleted transplantation in children. TCRdb processed the PCR reads anew with MiXCR; each CDR3 protein has one entry. Among around 300,000 distinct CDR3 sequences listed, roughly 8.2% were seen once. The sequences come from peripheral blood, collected 360 days after TCRalphabeta/CD19-depleted stem cell transplant. The receptor source for this set is a female patient aged 2-10 years who had a stem cell transplant for Fanconi anemia, so the T cells may come from the graft donor. Each CDR3 is given with its conserved first and last residue. A D gene is named only where the DNA matches it firmly. Size tells how often a clone was seen (once, few, many) or the class of an expanded clone, and some rows leave it out.

V gene: TRBV12-3/TRBV12-4
J gene: TRBJ2-5
clone size: few
D gene: NA
CDR3 protein: CASSPSGGGGETQYF
CDR3 DNA: TGTGCCAGCAGCCCATCAGGGGGAGGGGGAGAGACCCAGTACTTC

V gene: TRBV20-1
J gene: TRBJ1-5
clone size: NA
D gene: NA
CDR3 protein: CSARVSGGDGQPQHF
CDR3 DNA: TGCAGTGCTAGAGTTTCTGGGGGCGACGGTCAGCCCCAGCATTTT

V gene: TRBV6-2/TRBV6-3
J gene: TRBJ2-2
clone size: many
D gene: TRBD2
CDR3 protein: CASSYSGGSGTGELFF
CDR3 DNA: TGTGCCAGCAGTTACTCGGGGGGGAGCGGCACCGGGGAGCTGTTTTTT

V gene: TRBV4-1
J gene: TRBJ1-4
clone size: many
D gene: TRBD1
CDR3 protein: CASSPELGQVNEKLFF
CDR3 DNA: TGCGCCAGCAGTCCCGAATTGGGACAGGTTAATGAAAAACTGTTTTTT

V gene: TRBV2
J gene: TRBJ2-5
clone size: NA
D gene: NA
CDR3 protein: CASSTGRARFQETQYF
CDR3 DNA: TGTGCCAGCAGCACCGGCCGGGCTAGGTTCCAAGAGACCCAGTACTTC

V gene: TRBV9
J gene: TRBJ2-3
clone size: many
D gene: NA
CDR3 protein: CASSVARQTDTQYF
CDR3 DNA: TGTGCCAGCAGCGTAGCTCGACAGACAGATACGCAGTATTTT

V gene: TRBV20-1
J gene: TRBJ1-2
clone size: NA
D gene: NA
CDR3 protein: CSAPLEPPEDYGYTF
CDR3 DNA: TGCAGTGCCCCGTTGGAACCCCCGGAGGACTATGGCTACACCTTC

V gene: TRBV5-1
J gene: TRBJ2-1
clone size: many
D gene: NA
CDR3 protein: CASSLAGHNEQFF
CDR3 DNA: TGCGCCAGCAGCTTGGCCGGCCACAATGAGCAGTTCTTC

V gene: TRBV6-6
J gene: TRBJ2-7
clone size: many
D gene: TRBD1
CDR3 protein: CASSYGTDHQQYF
CDR3 DNA: TGTGCCAGCAGTTACGGGACAGACCATCAGCAGTACTTC

V gene: TRBV7-2
J gene: TRBJ2-7
clone size: NA
D gene: TRBD2
CDR3 protein: CASSLHTTSGRYEQYF
CDR3 DNA: TGTGCCAGCAGCCTTCACACGACTAGCGGGAGATACGAGCAGTACTTC

V gene: TRBV20-1
J gene: TRBJ2-7
clone size: many
D gene: TRBD2
CDR3 protein: CSAGTGAGGPGEQYF
CDR3 DNA: TGCAGTGCTGGAACCGGAGCGGGAGGGCCGGGTGAGCAGTACTTC